This T cell receptor beta chain was documented in a study of blood T cells in healthy people across ages. Points from the study as a whole: Naive T cell percentage showed a strong correlation with the diversity of TCR beta.

Alongside a J-beta primer mix, a sample-barcoded 5' primer served in a second PCR lasting about 7 to 11 cycles. Via MiXCR, TCRdb re-called the 5' RACE reads, giving one row per CDR3 protein. Among about 900,000 distinct CDR3 sequences, 40% to 60% were seen once, and the ten largest hold 10% to 15%. Donation came from healthy Caucasian individuals in Russia who were aged about 6 to 95. This CDR3 has 13 residues. Germline CDR1 SNHLY, CDR2 FYNNEI. Trimming stripped 0 bases from V and 7 bases from J, with 9 bases between. For this clonotype: Its antigen is unknown.

The rearrangement links TRBV2 to TRBJ1-2; no firm D call. Sequencing input: blood. This clonotype was sampled from a man aged 25 to 40 in good health. CDR3 region: CASSEALGFGYTF. The CDR3 nucleotides are TGTGCCAGCAGTGAAGCGTTGGGGTTTGGCTACACCTTC.